This TCR beta chain was obtained from a study of cytomegalovirus exposure and HLA in healthy donors. Concerning this clone: Its antigen is unidentified.

Study-level findings and limits: As a later analysis showed, several of the most significant clusters appeared to be linked to common viral pathogens.

The CDR3 sequence is 14 residues long. Between the trimmed V and J ends, which lost 0 bases and 5 bases, there was a span of 11 bases. Looked up from germline, CDR1 is MGHRA and CDR2 is YSYEKL. A multiplex PCR was run with 60 Vbeta primers and 13 Jbeta primers. In the study's own analysis: Later, an analysis found roughly 80 million unique TCR beta chains, and about 10 million of these were shared. Clones were read by immunoSEQ multiplex PCR, and TCRdb kept only the in-frame ones, dropping some. Clonal size and the V and J genes are those of that table, whereas D and trimming came from the DNA. Recorded for this sample: 100,000 to 150,000 clones.

The sample consisted of PBMCs. This chain uses TRBV4-1 with TRBJ2-7, with D possibly matching TRBD2 (6 bases). The sequence derives from a man aged 18 to 29 in good health and CMV-seronegative. The CDR3 DNA sequence: TGCGCCAGCAGCCAAGAAACGTCGGGGGACGAGCAGTACTTC. Translating gives CASSQETSGDEQYF.